This record looks at one T cell receptor (beta chain) sequence and its context. The antigen remains unidentified. CDR3 length equals 11 residues. Per germline, CDR1 SGDLS and CDR2 YYNGEE. Trimming left V 10 bases short and J 5 bases short, with 10 bases between. These data are taken from a study of shared clonotypes between healthy human individuals. Repertoires were generated with immunoSEQ multiplex PCR, while TCRdb's copy carries only in-frame clones and drops some. The sample has over 800,000 clones, roughly 92% seen once. Naivety among CD8 cells was defined by CD45RO negativity and positive CCR7 selection, thereby excluding terminally differentiated effector memory CD45RA+ cells. Study results and caveats: Among the subsets, naive ones generally showed larger estimated richness than memory ones.

This receptor was taken from a man aged 25 to 45 in good health. The specimen sequenced was naive CD8+ T cells sorted from blood. V gene TRBV9 combines with J gene TRBJ2-1, with unresolved D. CDR3 protein: CASGPDNEQFF. CDR3 nucleotides: TGTGCCTCGGGTCCAGACAATGAGCAGTTCTTC.